Each of the 24 T cell receptor beta chains below was sequenced from the same sample in a study of response to subunit inactivated influenza vaccine. From the RT-PCR reads, TCRdb called clonotypes with MiXCR, one entry per CDR3 protein. In the table there are some 640,000 distinct CDR3 sequences, roughly 14% of which are singletons. The sequencing used PBMCs from blood, collected 14 days before vaccination. The receptor set was obtained from a man over 45 who received an inactivated influenza vaccine.

This clonotype was seen more than once but under ten times. This chain uses TRBV11-2 with TRBJ2-7; the D gene is possibly TRBD2 (5 bases). Germline V gene data show CDR1 as SGHAT and CDR2 as FQNNGV. The V gene lost 1 base and the J gene lost 1 base, with 11 bases spanning the gap. The CDR3 extends over 15 amino acids. The CDR3 DNA reads TGTGCCAGCAGCTTAGGAAACGGGAATTCCTACGAGCAGTACTTC. This gives the protein CASSLGNGNSYEQYF.

The chain uses TRBV18 and TRBJ2-3; D is undetermined. V was trimmed by 2 bases and J by 4 bases, leaving 10 bases between them. CDR1 and CDR2 (germline): KGHSH, LQKENI. This CDR3 contains 14 residues. CDR3 in amino acids: CASSPMALADTQYF. The CDR3 region has the DNA TGTGCCAGCTCACCAATGGCGTTAGCAGATACGCAGTATTTT.

This clonotype showed up many times. The chain joins TRBV6-1 to TRBJ2-5; perhaps TRBD1 as D (6 bases). The germline V gene encodes CDR1 MNHNS and CDR2 SASEGT. This CDR3 has 15 residues. V was shortened by 6 bases and J by 0 bases, with 14 bases between the two germline ends. This chain's CDR3 is CASSRFQGYQETQYF. CDR3 DNA: TGTGCCAGCAGCAGATTTCAGGGGTACCAAGAGACCCAGTACTTC.

In this sample, this clonotype turned up a few times. As DNA, the CDR3 is TGCGCCAGCAGCCAAGATAAATGGACTAGCGGGAGGAATGAGCAGTTCTTC. Its translation is CASSQDKWTSGRNEQFF. This chain uses TRBV4-3 with TRBJ2-1, with 14 bases lining up with TRBD2. The J segment lost 7 bases and the V segment lost 0 bases, leaving 5 bases of the junction unmatched. The CDR3 runs 17 residues. Germline V CDR1 and CDR2: LGHNA, YSLEER.

This clonotype has a count of ten or more. This rearrangement joins TRBV10-3 to TRBJ2-5; the D gene is possibly TRBD2 (6 bases). Trimming cost V 0 bases and J 5 bases, with 13 bases left between them. The CDR3 is 15 residues long. Per the germline V gene, CDR1 is ENHRY and CDR2 is SYGVKD. Here the CDR3 DNA reads TGTGCCATCAGTGAGTCGAAGGGAGGATACGAGACCCAGTACTTC. This encodes CAISESKGGYETQYF.

In this sample, this clonotype turned up once. The V and J genes are TRBV20-1 and TRBJ2-7, with D perhaps matching TRBD1 or TRBD2 (5 bases each). The CDR3 runs to 15 residues. V lost 1 base and J 2 bases, leaving 15 bases between the germline ends. The V gene's germline CDR1 is DFQATT and CDR2 SNEGSKA (reference sequence). In DNA form, the CDR3 reads TGCAGTGCTAGAGGTTACTCCGGGGCCCCCTACGAGCAGTACTTC. Translated: CSARGYSGAPYEQYF.

This clonotype was picked up a small number of times. The gene calls are TRBV5-1 and TRBJ1-3; D call uncertain. Trimming left V 0 bases short and J 6 bases short, with 7 bases between. The CDR3 runs to 13 residues. Germline V gene sequence: CDR1 SGHRS, CDR2 YFSETQ. CDR3 DNA sequence: TGCGCCAGCAGCTTGGATGGCCAAAACACCATATATTTT. This translates into CASSLDGQNTIYF. The full variable domain, its missing parts supplied by reference TRBV5-1 and TRBJ1-3, is KAGVTQTPRYLIKTRGQQVTLSCSPISGHRSVSWYQQTPGQGLQFLFEYFSETQRNKGNFPGRFSGRQFSNSRSEMNVSTLELGDSALYLCASSLDGQNTIYFGEGSWLTVV.

The rearrangement uses TRBV5-6 and TRBJ1-4; weak D call: TRBD1 (5 bases). Germline-derived CDR1 and CDR2 are SGHDT and YYEEEE. The CDR3 totals 18 residues. Trimming stripped 0 bases from V and 7 bases from J, with 22 bases between. CDR3 protein: CASSLGDAVGASGEKLFF. CDR3 DNA: TGTGCCAGCAGCTTGGGTGACGCGGTCGGGGCTTCCGGTGAAAAACTGTTTTTT.

This clonotype was counted between two and nine times. The chain couples TRBV28 to TRBJ2-7; 10 positions match TRBD1. V lost 3 bases, J lost 0 bases, and 2 bases stayed unmatched. CDR3 length equals 15 residues. Germline V gene lookup returns CDR1 MDHEN and CDR2 SYDVKM. Here the CDR3 reads CASSFGTGASYEQYF. As DNA, the CDR3 is TGTGCCAGCAGTTTCGGGACAGGGGCCTCCTACGAGCAGTACTTC.

The V call is TRBV7-9, the J call TRBJ1-1, with TRBD1 as a possible D gene (6 bases). Trimming shortened V by 4 bases and J by 8 bases, and 11 bases separated the two germline ends. In germline, CDR1 is SEHNR, CDR2 FQNEAQ (reference sequence). The CDR3 is 12 residues long. For the CDR3, the DNA is TGTGCCAGCAGCTATACAGGGAGGGAAGCTTTCTTT. It codes for CASSYTGREAFF. Filled out from reference TRBV7-9 and TRBJ1-1, the complete variable domain reads DTGVSQNPRHKITKRGQNVTFRCDPISEHNRLYWYRQTLGQGPEFLTYFQNEAQLEKSRLLSDRFSAERPKGSFSTLEIQRTEQGDSAMYLCASSYTGREAFFGQGTRLTVV.

This clonotype was seen just once. This chain's CDR3 is CASSETSGGESYEQYF. The CDR3 DNA reads TGTGCCAGCAGCGAAACTAGCGGGGGGGAATCCTACGAGCAGTACTTC. The chain has TRBV7-2 and TRBJ2-7, with 13 nucleotides matching TRBD2. Losses at the gene ends were 5 bases for V and 1 base for J; bases not matched to a gene: 5. The CDR3 spans 16 residues. Germline values: CDR1 SGHTA, CDR2 FQGNSA.

This clonotype appeared many times. This chain joins TRBV29-1 and TRBJ2-7; TRBD2 agrees at 8 bases. V dropped 4 bases and J dropped 3; count of bases not matched to a gene: 5. Germline CDR1 and CDR2: SQVTM and ANQGSEA. The CDR3 spans 13 residues. This chain's CDR3 is CSVGGGRNYEQYF. For the CDR3, the DNA is TGCAGCGTTGGAGGCGGGAGGAACTACGAGCAGTACTTC.

The CDR3 sequence is CASSQPLAGGLTGELFF. The CDR3 DNA sequence: TGCGCCAGCAGCCAACCCCTAGCGGGAGGACTCACCGGGGAGCTGTTTTTT. The genes are TRBV4-3 and TRBJ2-2; the match to TRBD2 covers 11 bases. Germline V lookup: CDR1 LGHNA, CDR2 YSLEER. V was pared by 2 bases and J by 4 bases, with 6 bases of the junction left unmatched. The CDR3 has 17 amino acids.

This chain connects TRBV18 to TRBJ1-1; 9 bases are shared with TRBD1. V shed 2 bases and J 5 bases; nucleotides not matched to a gene: 3. CDR1 and CDR2 from the germline V gene are KGHSH and LQKENI. CDR3 size: 14 residues. The CDR3 loop reads CASSPWTGDTEAFF. In DNA form, the CDR3 reads TGTGCCAGCTCACCATGGACAGGGGATACTGAAGCTTTCTTT.

This clonotype was detected many times. V is TRBV10-3 and J is TRBJ2-3, with unresolved D. Germline V gene sequence: CDR1 ENHRY, CDR2 SYGVKD. This CDR3 region has 15 residues. Trimming shortened V by 3 bases and J by 4 bases, and 14 bases separated the two germline ends. Written as DNA, the CDR3 is TGTGCCATCAGTGATGAGTCTCGGAAAGCAGATACGCAGTATTTT. This gives the protein CAISDESRKADTQYF.

This clonotype appeared a few times. One junction end does not reproduce the germline sequence, and a read error may be involved. The chain couples TRBV29-1 to TRBJ2-3; 8 nucleotides match TRBD2. Germline V gene data show CDR1 as SQVTM and CDR2 as ANQGSEA. This CDR3 comprises 13 residues. CDR3 nucleotide sequence: TGCAGCGTCATAGCGGGGCGCACGGATACGCAGTATTTT. It specifies CSVIAGRTDTQYF.

This clonotype was seen repeatedly, ten times or more. This rearrangement joins TRBV4-3 to TRBJ2-3, with 11 bases fitting TRBD2. CDR3 length: 16 amino acids. Trimming cost V 0 bases and J 5 bases; bases outside gene matches: 4. The germline V gene has CDR1 LGHNA and CDR2 YSLEER. CDR3 in DNA: TGCGCCAGCAGCCAAGATAGCGGGAGGGCCTTAGATACGCAGTATTTT. This sequence encodes CASSQDSGRALDTQYF.

This clonotype has a handful of counts. The chain couples TRBV9 to TRBJ2-3, with a tentative D call TRBD2 (5 bases). CDR1 and CDR2 from the germline V gene are SGDLS and YYNGEE. V lost 4 bases, J lost 3 bases, and 15 bases lay in between. The CDR3 extends over 15 amino acids. The CDR3 protein is CASSPWGRGTDTQYF. CDR3 DNA: TGTGCCAGCAGCCCCTGGGGTAGAGGGACAGATACGCAGTATTTT.

The chain uses TRBV29-1 and TRBJ2-2; TRBD2 is a possible D gene (6 bases). Germline-derived CDR1 and CDR2 are SQVTM and ANQGSEA. The CDR3 is 14 residues long. V lost 7 bases and J lost 4, with 16 bases in between. For the CDR3, the DNA is TGCAGCGCTGAGACGACTAGTGGCACCGGGGAGCTGTTTTTT. Protein product: CSAETTSGTGELFF.

This clonotype came up a few times. J is TRBJ1-2 and V is TRBV5-6; 7 bases fit TRBD1. V was clipped by 3 bases and J by 5 bases; unmatched bases: 10. The CDR3 sequence is 15 residues long. From germline, CDR1 is SGHDT and CDR2 YYEEEE. The CDR3 reads CASSSVTGDIYGYTF. The CDR3 DNA is TGTGCCAGCAGCTCCGTAACAGGGGATATTTATGGCTACACCTTC.

This clonotype has more than one count but fewer than ten. The rearrangement joins TRBV30 to TRBJ2-7; 7 bases are shared with TRBD1. With V trimmed by 5 bases and J by 4 bases, 5 bases remained unmatched. Germline CDR1 GTSNPN, CDR2 SVGIG (reference sequence). The CDR3 sequence is 12 residues long. This CDR3 reads CAWSRDRYEQYF. DNA of the CDR3: TGTGCCTGGTCCCGGGACAGATACGAGCAGTACTTC. The full variable domain, completed using reference TRBV30 and TRBJ2-7, is SQTIHQWPATLVQPVGSPLSLECTVEGTSNPNLYWYRQAAGRGLQLLFYSVGIGQISSEVPQNLSASRPQDRQFILSSKKLLLSDSGFYLCAWSRDRYEQYFGPGTRLTVT.

This clonotype has only a few counts. The chain combines TRBV29-1 with TRBJ2-2, with D perhaps matching TRBD1 (6 bases). This CDR3 is built from 13 residues. Between the trimmed V and J ends, which lost 6 bases and 3 bases, there was a span of 11 bases. The V gene's germline CDR1 is SQVTM and CDR2 ANQGSEA. The CDR3 DNA is TGCAGCGTCGCAGGACAGTACACCGGGGAGCTGTTTTTT. Residues: CSVAGQYTGELFF.

This clonotype was counted only a few times. The CDR3 coding sequence is TGTGCCAGCAGCCCCTTAGCGGGAGGGCCAGGGAATGAGCAGTTCTTC. Translating gives CASSPLAGGPGNEQFF. This chain joins TRBV3-1 and TRBJ2-1; 11 nucleotides match TRBD2. The trim removed 4 bases at V and 7 bases at J, leaving 9 bases unmatched. This CDR3 has 16 residues. Per the germline V gene, CDR1 is LGHDT and CDR2 is YNNKEL (reference sequence).

The chain is built from TRBV7-9 and TRBJ1-1; possible D gene TRBD1, 6 bases. Germline lookup yields CDR1 SEHNR and CDR2 FQNEAQ (reference sequence). CDR3 size: 14 residues. V lost 1 base and J lost 4, with 10 bases in between. The CDR3 sequence is CASSLVLGATEAFF. The CDR3 bases are TGTGCCAGCAGCTTAGTTCTGGGGGCCACTGAAGCTTTCTTT.